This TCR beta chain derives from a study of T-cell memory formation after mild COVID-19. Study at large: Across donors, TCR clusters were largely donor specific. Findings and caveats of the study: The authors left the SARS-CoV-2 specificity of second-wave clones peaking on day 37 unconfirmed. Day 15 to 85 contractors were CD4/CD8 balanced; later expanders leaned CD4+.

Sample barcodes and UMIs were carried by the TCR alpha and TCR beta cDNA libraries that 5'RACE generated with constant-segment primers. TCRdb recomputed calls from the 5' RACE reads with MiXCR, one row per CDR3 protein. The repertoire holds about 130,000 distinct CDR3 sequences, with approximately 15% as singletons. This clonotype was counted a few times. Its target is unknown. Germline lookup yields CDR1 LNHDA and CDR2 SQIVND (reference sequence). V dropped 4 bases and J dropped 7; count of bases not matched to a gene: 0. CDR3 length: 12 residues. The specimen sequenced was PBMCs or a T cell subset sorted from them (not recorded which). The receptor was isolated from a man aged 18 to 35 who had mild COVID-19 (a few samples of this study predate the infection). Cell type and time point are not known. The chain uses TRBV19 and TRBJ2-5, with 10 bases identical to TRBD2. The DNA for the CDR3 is TGTGCCAGTAGTACTAGCGGGGGGACCCAGTACTTC. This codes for CASSTSGGTQYF.